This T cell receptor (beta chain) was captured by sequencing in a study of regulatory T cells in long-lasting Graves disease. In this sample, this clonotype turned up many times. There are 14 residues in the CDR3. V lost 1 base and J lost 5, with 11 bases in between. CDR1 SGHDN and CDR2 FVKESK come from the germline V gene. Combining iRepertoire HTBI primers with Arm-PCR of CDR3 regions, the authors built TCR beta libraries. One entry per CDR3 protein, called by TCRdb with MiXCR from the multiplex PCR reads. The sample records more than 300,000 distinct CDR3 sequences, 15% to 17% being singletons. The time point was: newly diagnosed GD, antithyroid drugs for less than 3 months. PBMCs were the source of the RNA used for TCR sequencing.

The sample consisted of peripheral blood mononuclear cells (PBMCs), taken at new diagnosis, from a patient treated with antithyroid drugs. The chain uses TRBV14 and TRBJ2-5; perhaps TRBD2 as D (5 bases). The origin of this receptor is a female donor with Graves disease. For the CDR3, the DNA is TGTGCCAGCAGCCAAGCGGGGAGAAGGGAGACCCAGTACTTC. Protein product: CASSQAGRRETQYF.